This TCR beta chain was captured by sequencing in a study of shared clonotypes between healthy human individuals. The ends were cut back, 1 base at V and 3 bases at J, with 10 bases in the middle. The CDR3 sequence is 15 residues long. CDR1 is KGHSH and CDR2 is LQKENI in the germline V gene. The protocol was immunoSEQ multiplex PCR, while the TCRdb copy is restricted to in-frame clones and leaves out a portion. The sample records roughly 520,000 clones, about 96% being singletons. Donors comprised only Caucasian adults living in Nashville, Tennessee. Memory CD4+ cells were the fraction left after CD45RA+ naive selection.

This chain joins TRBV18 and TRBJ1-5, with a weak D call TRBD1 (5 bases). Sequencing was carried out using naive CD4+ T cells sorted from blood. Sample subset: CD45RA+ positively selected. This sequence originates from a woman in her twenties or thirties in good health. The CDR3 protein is CASSPLGTYNQPQHF. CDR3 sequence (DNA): TGTGCCAGCTCACCACTCGGGACTTACAATCAGCCCCAGCATTTT.